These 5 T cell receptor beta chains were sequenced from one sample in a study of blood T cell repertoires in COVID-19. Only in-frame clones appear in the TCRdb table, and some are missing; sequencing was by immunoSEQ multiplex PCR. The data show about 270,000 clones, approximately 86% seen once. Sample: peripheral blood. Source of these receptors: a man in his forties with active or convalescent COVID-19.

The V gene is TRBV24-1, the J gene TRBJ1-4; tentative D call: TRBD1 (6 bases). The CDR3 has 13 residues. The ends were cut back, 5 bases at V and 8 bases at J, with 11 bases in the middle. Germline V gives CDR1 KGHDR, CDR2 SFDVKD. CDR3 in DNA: TGTGCCACCAGTGGCAGGGGAGGGGAAAAACTGTTTTTT. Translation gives CATSGRGGEKLFF.

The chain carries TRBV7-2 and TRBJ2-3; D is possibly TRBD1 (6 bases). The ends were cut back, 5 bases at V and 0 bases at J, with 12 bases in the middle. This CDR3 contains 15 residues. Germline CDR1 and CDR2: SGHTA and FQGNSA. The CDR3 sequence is CASSPGQPSTDTQYF. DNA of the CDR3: TGTGCCAGCAGCCCCGGACAGCCCAGCACAGATACGCAGTATTTT.

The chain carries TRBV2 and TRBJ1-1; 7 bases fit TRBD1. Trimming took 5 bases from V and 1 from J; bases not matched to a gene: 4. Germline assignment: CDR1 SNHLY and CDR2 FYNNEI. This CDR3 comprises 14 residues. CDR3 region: CASSQRQGNTEAFF. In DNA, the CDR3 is TGTGCCAGCAGTCAAAGACAGGGGAACACTGAAGCTTTCTTT.

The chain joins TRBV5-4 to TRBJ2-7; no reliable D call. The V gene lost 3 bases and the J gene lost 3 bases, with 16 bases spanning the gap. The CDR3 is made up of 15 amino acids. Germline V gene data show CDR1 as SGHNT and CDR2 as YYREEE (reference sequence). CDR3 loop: CASSSPPPGRYEQYF. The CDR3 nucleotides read TGTGCCAGCAGCTCCCCTCCCCCAGGCCGCTACGAGCAGTACTTC. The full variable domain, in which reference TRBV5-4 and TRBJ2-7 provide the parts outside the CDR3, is ETGVTQSPTHLIKTRGQQVTLRCSSQSGHNTVSWYQQALGQGPQFIFQYYREEENGRGNFPPRFSGLQFPNYSSELNVNALELDDSALYLCASSSPPPGRYEQYFGPGTRLTVT.

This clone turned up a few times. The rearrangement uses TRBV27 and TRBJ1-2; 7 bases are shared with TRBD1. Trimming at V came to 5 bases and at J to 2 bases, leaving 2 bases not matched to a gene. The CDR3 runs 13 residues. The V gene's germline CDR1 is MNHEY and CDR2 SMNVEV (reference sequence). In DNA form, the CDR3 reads TGTGCCAGCAGTCGACAGGGAAACTATGGCTACACCTTC. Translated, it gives CASSRQGNYGYTF.